This record concerns one T cell receptor beta chain sequence. This record comes from a study of shared clonotypes between healthy human individuals. Looking at the study overall: The study used three CD4 naive, three CD4 memory, two CD8 naive and one CD8 memory plate per donor.

Original processing methods: ImmunoSEQ output lacked quality scores and full-length reads, limiting matched filtering. Only in-frame clones appear in the TCRdb table, and some are missing; sequencing was by immunoSEQ multiplex PCR. V and J calls and clone size are those listed in that table; D and trimming were worked out from the DNA. The sample gives around 2.1 million clones, roughly 91% of which show up once; about 1.8% is in the top ten. Germline V gene data show CDR1 as MNHEY and CDR2 as SMNVEV (reference sequence). Germline trimming cut 4 bases from V and 1 base from J; bases unmatched to any gene: 5. The CDR3 totals 15 residues. The naive CD8 subset, CD45RO-negative cells positively selected for CCR7, excluded terminally differentiated effector memory CD45RA+ cells.

The J gene is TRBJ2-7, the V gene TRBV27; 9 positions match TRBD2. The sequence was collected from a man aged 18 to 29 in good health. Some clones in this sample may be carry-over from other donors' samples. The sequencing input was naive CD8+ T cells from PBMCs. CDR3 coding DNA: TGTGCCAGCAGTTGGGGCGGGGGGGGATCCTACGAGCAGTACTTC. This gives the protein CASSWGGGGSYEQYF.